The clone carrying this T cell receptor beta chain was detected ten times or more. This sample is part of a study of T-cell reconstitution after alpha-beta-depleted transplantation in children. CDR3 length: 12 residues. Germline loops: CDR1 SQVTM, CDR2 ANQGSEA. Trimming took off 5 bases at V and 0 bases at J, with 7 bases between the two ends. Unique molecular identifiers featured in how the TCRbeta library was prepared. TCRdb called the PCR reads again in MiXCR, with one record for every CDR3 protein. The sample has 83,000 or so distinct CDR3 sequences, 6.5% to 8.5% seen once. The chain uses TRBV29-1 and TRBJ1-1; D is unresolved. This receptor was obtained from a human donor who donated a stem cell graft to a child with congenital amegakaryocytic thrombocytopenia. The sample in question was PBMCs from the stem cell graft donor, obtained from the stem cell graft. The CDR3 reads CSVLSMNTEAFF. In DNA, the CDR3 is TGCAGCGTTCTTTCGATGAACACTGAAGCTTTCTTT.